Reported below is one TCR beta chain. Antigen specificity is unknown. This specimen belongs to a study of shared clonotypes between healthy human individuals. At the level of the study: Three plates were used per donor for CD4 naive, three for CD4 memory, two for CD8 naive and one for CD8 memory.

Into CD45RA+ naive and CD45RA-negative memory subsets, the CD4+ cells were split. The ends lost 2 bases at V and 6 bases at J; junction bases unmatched: 6. The CDR3 runs 16 residues. Per the germline V gene, CDR1 is SGHRS and CDR2 is YFSETQ. Study-wide results and caveats: Collection of samples was limited to blood; tissue repertoires likely differ. An anticipated effect of sequencing depth on clonotype sharing among donors was recognized.

Data came from immunoSEQ multiplex PCR; TCRdb stores just in-frame clones and leaves some out. The sample lists around 2.3 million clones, almost 96% seen once, with around 0.13% in the top ten. Sequencing was carried out using naive CD4+ T cells sorted from blood. Subset of the sample: CD45RA+ positively selected. This sequence joins TRBV5-1 and TRBJ2-3; 13 nucleotides align to TRBD2. This TCR was recovered from a man aged 18 to 35 in good health. DNA for the CDR3: TGCGCCAGCAGCTTCGGACTAGCGGGAGTCGAGGATACGCAGTATTTT. Protein product: CASSFGLAGVEDTQYF.